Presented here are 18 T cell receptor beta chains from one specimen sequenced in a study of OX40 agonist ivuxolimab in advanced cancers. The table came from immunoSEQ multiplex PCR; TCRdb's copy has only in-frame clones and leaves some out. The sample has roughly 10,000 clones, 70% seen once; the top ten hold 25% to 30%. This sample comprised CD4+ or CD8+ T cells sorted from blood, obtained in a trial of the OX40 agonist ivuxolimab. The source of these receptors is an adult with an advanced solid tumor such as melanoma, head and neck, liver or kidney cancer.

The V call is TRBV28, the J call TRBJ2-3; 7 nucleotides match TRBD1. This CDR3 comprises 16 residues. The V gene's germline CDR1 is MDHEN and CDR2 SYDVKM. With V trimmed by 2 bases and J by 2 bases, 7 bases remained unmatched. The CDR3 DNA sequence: TGTGCCAGCAGTTTAGGGTCGGGGACAGCCACAGATACGCAGTATTTT. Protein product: CASSLGSGTATDTQYF.

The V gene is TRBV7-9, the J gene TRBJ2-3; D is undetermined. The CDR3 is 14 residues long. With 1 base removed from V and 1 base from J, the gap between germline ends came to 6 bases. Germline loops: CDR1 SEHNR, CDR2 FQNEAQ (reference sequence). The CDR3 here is CASSLVLGTDTQYF. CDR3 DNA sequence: TGTGCCAGCAGCTTAGTTCTAGGCACAGATACGCAGTATTTT.

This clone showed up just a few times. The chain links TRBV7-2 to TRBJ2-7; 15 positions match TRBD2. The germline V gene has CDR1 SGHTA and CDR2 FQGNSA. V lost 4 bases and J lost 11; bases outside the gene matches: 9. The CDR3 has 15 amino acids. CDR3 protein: CASSSRGLAGGEEYF. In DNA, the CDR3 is TGTGCCAGCAGCTCCAGGGGACTAGCGGGAGGCGAAGAGTACTTC.

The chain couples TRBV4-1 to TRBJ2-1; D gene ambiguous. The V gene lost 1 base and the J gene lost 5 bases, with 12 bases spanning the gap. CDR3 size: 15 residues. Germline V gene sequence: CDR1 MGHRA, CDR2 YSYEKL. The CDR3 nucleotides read TGCGCCAGCAGCCAAGTACACGGTGGGAACAATGAGCAGTTCTTC. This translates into CASSQVHGGNNEQFF.

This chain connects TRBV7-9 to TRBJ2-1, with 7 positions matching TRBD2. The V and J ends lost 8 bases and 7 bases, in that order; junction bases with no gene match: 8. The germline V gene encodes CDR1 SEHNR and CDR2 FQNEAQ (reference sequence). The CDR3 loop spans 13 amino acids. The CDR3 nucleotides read TGTGCCAGCGGAGCTAGCGGAGATAATGAGCAGTTCTTC. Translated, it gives CASGASGDNEQFF.

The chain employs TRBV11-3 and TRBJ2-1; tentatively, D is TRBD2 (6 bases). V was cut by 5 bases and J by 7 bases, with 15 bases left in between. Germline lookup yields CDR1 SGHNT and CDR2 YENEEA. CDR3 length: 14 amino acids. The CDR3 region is CASSPSGGWNEQFF. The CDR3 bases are TGTGCCAGCAGCCCCTCCGGGGGTTGGAATGAGCAGTTCTTC.

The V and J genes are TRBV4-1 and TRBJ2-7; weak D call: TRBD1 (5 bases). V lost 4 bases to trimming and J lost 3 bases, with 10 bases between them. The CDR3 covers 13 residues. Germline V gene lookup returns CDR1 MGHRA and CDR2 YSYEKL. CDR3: CASSRGQNYEQYF. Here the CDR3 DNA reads TGCGCCAGCAGCCGAGGACAAAACTACGAGCAGTACTTC.

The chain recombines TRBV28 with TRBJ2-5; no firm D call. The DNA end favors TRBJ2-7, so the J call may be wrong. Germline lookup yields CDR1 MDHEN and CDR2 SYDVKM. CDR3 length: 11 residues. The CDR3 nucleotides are TGTGCCAGCAGTGAAGTCTACGAGCAGTACTTC. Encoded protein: CASSEVYEQYF.

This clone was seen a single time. The chain's CDR3 is CASKGATNEQYF. DNA of the CDR3: TGTGCCAGCAAGGGCGCTACGAACGAGCAGTACTTC. The chain joins TRBV27 to TRBJ2-7, with D hard to call. The CDR3 has 12 residues. The V end lost 7 bases, the J end lost 5 bases, and 12 bases lay between the germline ends. Germline V gives CDR1 MNHEY, CDR2 SMNVEV (reference sequence).

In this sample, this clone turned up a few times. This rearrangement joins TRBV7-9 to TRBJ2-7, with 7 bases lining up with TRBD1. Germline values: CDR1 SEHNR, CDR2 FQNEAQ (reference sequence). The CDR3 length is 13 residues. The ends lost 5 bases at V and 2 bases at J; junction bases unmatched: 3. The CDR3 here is CASSPGGTYEQYF. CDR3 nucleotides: TGTGCCAGCAGCCCAGGGGGAACCTACGAGCAGTACTTC.

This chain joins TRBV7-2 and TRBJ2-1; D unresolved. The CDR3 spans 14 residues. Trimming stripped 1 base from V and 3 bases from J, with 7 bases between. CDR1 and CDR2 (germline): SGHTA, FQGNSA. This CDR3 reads CASSLGLDYNEQFF. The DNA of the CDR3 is TGTGCCAGCAGCTTAGGGCTGGACTACAATGAGCAGTTCTTC.

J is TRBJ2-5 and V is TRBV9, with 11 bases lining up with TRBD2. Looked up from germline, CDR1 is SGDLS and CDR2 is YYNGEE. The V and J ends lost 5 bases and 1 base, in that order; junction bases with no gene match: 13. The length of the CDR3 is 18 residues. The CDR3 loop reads CASSPGLAGWGPQETQYF. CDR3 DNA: TGTGCCAGCAGTCCTGGACTAGCGGGTTGGGGCCCCCAAGAGACCCAGTACTTC. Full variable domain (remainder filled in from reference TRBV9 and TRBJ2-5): DSGVTQTPKHLITATGQRVTLRCSPRSGDLSVYWYQQSLDQGLQFLIQYYNGEERAKGNILERFSAQQFPDLHSELNLSSLELGDSALYFCASSPGLAGWGPQETQYFGPGTRLLVL.

The CDR3 DNA is TGTGCCAGCAGCCCGGGACCCCCCTACGAGCAGTACTTC. This translates into CASSPGPPYEQYF. J is TRBJ2-7 and V is TRBV5-6, with D perhaps being TRBD1 or TRBD2 (5 bases each). This CDR3 is built from 13 residues. Germline CDR1 SGHDT, CDR2 YYEEEE. V dropped 4 bases and J dropped 2 bases, with 10 bases sitting between them.

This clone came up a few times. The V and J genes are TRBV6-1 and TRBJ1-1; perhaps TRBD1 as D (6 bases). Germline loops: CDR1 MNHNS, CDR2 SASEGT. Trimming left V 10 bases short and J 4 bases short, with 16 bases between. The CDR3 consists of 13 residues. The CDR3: CAMRRGAGTEAFF. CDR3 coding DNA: TGTGCCATGAGACGGGGGGCCGGCACTGAAGCTTTCTTT.

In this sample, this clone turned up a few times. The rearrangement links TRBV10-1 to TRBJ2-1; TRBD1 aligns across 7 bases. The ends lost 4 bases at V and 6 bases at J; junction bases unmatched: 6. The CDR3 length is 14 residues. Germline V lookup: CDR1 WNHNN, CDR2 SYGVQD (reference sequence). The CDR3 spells CASSATWDSNEQFF. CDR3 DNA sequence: TGCGCCAGCAGTGCGACCTGGGACAGCAATGAGCAGTTCTTC.

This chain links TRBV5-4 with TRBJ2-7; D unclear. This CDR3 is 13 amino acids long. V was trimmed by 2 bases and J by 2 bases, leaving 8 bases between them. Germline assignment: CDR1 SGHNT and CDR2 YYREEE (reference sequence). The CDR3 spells CASSFNPTYEQYF. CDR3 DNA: TGTGCCAGCAGCTTTAACCCGACCTACGAGCAGTACTTC.

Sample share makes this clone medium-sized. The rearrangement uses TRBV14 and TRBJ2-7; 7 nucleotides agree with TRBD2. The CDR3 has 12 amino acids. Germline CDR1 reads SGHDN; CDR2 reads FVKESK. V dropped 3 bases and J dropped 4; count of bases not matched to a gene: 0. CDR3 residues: CASSHGGYEQYF. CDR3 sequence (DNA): TGTGCCAGCAGCCACGGGGGGTACGAGCAGTACTTC.

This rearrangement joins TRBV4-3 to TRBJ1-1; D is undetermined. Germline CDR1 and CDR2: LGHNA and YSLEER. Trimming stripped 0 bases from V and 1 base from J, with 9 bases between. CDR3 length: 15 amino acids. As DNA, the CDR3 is TGCGCCAGCAGCCAAGAGTCTTGGGGGAACACTGAAGCTTTCTTT. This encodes CASSQESWGNTEAFF.